Listed below are T cell receptor beta chains from one sample, sequenced in a study of blood T cell repertoires in COVID-19. Here immunoSEQ multiplex PCR was the method, and the copy in TCRdb shows in-frame clones only, minus some. The sample gives about 230,000 clones, 85% to 90% of which show up once; around 10% is in the top ten. The sequenced material came from peripheral blood. Every receptor here comes from a man aged 50-60 years with COVID-19, enrolled during active disease. Both conserved end residues are part of each CDR3. The order of the fields is V gene, J gene, CDR3 protein.

TRBV2	TRBJ2-1	CASGLGRAYNEQFF
TRBV6-5	TRBJ1-5	CASSLGQFNQPQHF
TRBV5-1	TRBJ1-2	CASSFGTGDGYTF
TRBV12-3/TRBV12-4	TRBJ1-2	CASSLRGTLGYTF
TRBV9	TRBJ2-2	CASSPDTGELFF
TRBV9	TRBJ2-1	CASSVDGLRGTPPNEQFF
TRBV7-9	TRBJ1-4	CASSLTGTRSGGEKLFF
TRBV28	TRBJ1-1	CASSLGGVNTEAFF
TRBV7-9	TRBJ2-1	CASSLAGGHNEQFF
TRBV6-2/TRBV6-3	TRBJ2-7	CASSPGTGILTYEQYF
TRBV6-5	TRBJ1-2	CASSYSFGLPGGYTF
TRBV3-1/TRBV3-2	TRBJ2-7	CASSQMSESYEQYF
TRBV6-1	TRBJ2-4	CASSVGQGADVRNIQYF
TRBV29-1	TRBJ1-2	CSVAGANYGYTF
TRBV11-2	TRBJ2-7	CASSLDNRSSSYEQYF
TRBV27	TRBJ2-7	CASSLSIGGTSGSFSYEQYF
TRBV6-5	TRBJ1-5	CASSRRGDSNQPQHF
TRBV27	TRBJ1-5	CASSLEGATSAQHF
TRBV10-3	TRBJ1-5	CAISNRDRDQPQHF
TRBV11-2	TRBJ2-3	CASSLILDTQYF
TRBV27	TRBJ2-7	CASSPTGGGAEQYF
TRBV4-3	TRBJ2-1	CASSQDTSGGAGEQFF
TRBV5-6	TRBJ1-2	CASSLGQGVTQYGYTF
TRBV9	TRBJ2-7	CASSPRGTSGDEQYF
TRBV5-1	TRBJ2-2	CASRTSGTGSTTGELFF
TRBV7-9	TRBJ1-2	CASSLVGQGARGYTF
TRBV7-9	TRBJ2-3	CASSYDRVVDTQYF
TRBV10-3	TRBJ2-2	CAISQNSAGELFF
TRBV2	TRBJ2-2	CASRITGQGPPGELFF
TRBV6-5	TRBJ1-1	CASSYLGTENTEAFF
TRBV5-1	TRBJ1-4	CASSFGNEKLFF
TRBV18	TRBJ2-1	CASSPGQGRHEQFF
TRBV19	TRBJ1-2	CASSDTGDYGYTF
TRBV27	TRBJ1-4	CASSLYAGGREKLFF
TRBV18	TRBJ2-1	CASSPGTSGIHEQFF
TRBV5-1	TRBJ2-7	CASSWGLGRATSYEQYF
TRBV18	TRBJ2-7	CASSPGLAGYEQYF
TRBV7-9	TRBJ1-4	CASSLQITNEKLFF
TRBV4-3	TRBJ2-2	CASSLTSGGANTGELFF
TRBV3-1/TRBV3-2	TRBJ1-5	CASSQLQGEPQHF
TRBV27	TRBJ1-5	CASSLRGNLQPQHF
TRBV7-2	TRBJ1-2	CASSGRTGETDGYTF
TRBV27	TRBJ2-3	CASSFREADTQYF
TRBV11-1	TRBJ2-7	CASSSPGITSYEQYF
TRBV11-3	TRBJ2-3	CASSLDAGDTQYF
TRBV19	TRBJ1-4	CASTTHGTNEKLFF
TRBV25-1	TRBJ2-6	CASSKGGAEGANVLTF
TRBV5-6	TRBJ2-3	CASSPGTGRNTQYF
TRBV29-1	TRBJ1-2	CSVEDAFQGGKFGGYTF
TRBV10-3	TRBJ2-2	CAIRGTPNTGELFF
TRBV20-1	TRBJ2-5	CSATDLAGALQETQYF
TRBV2	TRBJ2-7	CASKGAFLYEQYF
TRBV4-1	TRBJ2-1	CASSQDQGPLNEQFF
TRBV27	TRBJ2-7	CASSSGTLPYEQYF
TRBV11-2	TRBJ2-2	CASSLGRGAGELFF
TRBV6-1	TRBJ1-2	CASSDPGQGYGYTF
TRBV10-3	TRBJ1-1	CAISDGQNTEAFF
TRBV6-2/TRBV6-3	TRBJ2-2	CASSQEGRVTGELFF
TRBV19	TRBJ2-1	CASTIGGSDYNEQFF
TRBV2	TRBJ1-5	CASSEALSQGSNQPQHF